This T cell receptor (beta chain) is from a study of spatial heterogeneity in lung cancer. Study-level findings and limits: Tumors with more nonsynonymous mutations had more expanded intratumoral alpha and beta TCRs.

TCRdb independently ran MiXCR on the 5' RACE reads; one entry per CDR3 protein. The top ten hold about 20% of the sample, which has around 95,000 distinct CDR3 sequences, about 4.4% seen once. Trimming pared 1 base from V and 13 bases from J, leaving 26 bases between. Per the germline V gene, CDR1 is LNHNV and CDR2 is YYDKDF (reference sequence). The CDR3 is 18 residues long. The time point here: sample taken at primary tumor resection. Donors were roughly 70 untreated early-stage non-small cell lung cancer patients. This clonotype occurred many times. What it binds is not known. The sequencing used lung tumor tissue, collected at surgery. This clonotype was sampled from a male donor with early-stage non-small cell lung cancer. The chain recombines TRBV15 with TRBJ1-6, with D unclear. CDR3 region: CATSRVNPGSFFGSPLHF. The CDR3 DNA reads as TGTGCCACCAGCAGAGTTAACCCCGGCTCCTTCTTTGGTTCGCCCCTCCACTTT.